This paragraph reports one TCR beta chain. The clone's antigen remains unknown. The sample holds no much larger clone one base away, and base qualities are not on file. These data belong to a study of Graves' ophthalmopathy and Graves' hyperthyroidism (dated by TCRdb to the late 2010s). Regarding the research as a whole: Peripheral blood samples were taken at the time of initial diagnosis, before any treatment was given. To tell Graves' ophthalmopathy apart from Graves' hyperthyroidism, and to predict which patients would progress to ophthalmopathy, the study relied on TCR beta repertoire signatures. In total, 135 blood samples were TCR-sequenced: fewer than 50 ophthalmopathy, under 80 hyperthyroidism and about 17 hyperthyroidism-to-ophthalmopathy patients. To explore V-J signatures that distinguish ophthalmopathy from hyperthyroidism, a discovery set of around 100 patients was enrolled, made up of roughly 41 with ophthalmopathy and 57 with stable hyperthyroidism. An independent validation cohort comprised under 20 hyperthyroidism patients and 15 to 17 patients who later progressed from hyperthyroidism to ophthalmopathy. T-cell repertoires of thyroid tissue and blood were compared in five or six hyperthyroidism patients. After sampling, hyperthyroidism patients received methimazole starting at 30 mg daily, and ophthalmopathy patients received high-dose intravenous methylprednisolone. The approximately 90 discovery patients were divided at random into training and test sets in a 7:3 ratio.

For repertoire sequencing, the TCR beta CDR3 regions were amplified from RNA transcripts. HTBI primers and the Qiagen OneStep RT-PCR kit were used in a first-round RT-PCR, which was followed by a second-round multiplex PCR, size selection and purification. Libraries were sequenced on an Illumina HiSeq2000 using paired-end 100 bp reads. As for the original processing: SOAPnuke was used to process the reads, removing any read that contained adapters or uncalled bases, had a mean Phred below 15, or lacked an exact match to the constant primer or identifier. High-quality paired reads were merged with COPE v1.2.5. Clonotypes were defined as unique nucleotide sequences and were aligned to IMGT TRB V, D and J references using MiTCR v1.1. The analysis was limited to V-J combinations with a frequency above 0.0001, which together covered roughly 99% of the repertoires. For each V-J combination, a TCR clonal expansion and chaos score was defined as the ratio of F50 clonal expansion to chaos observed in the TCRdist matrix. Welch's t-statistics and random forest were used to narrow the features down to around 12 V-J combinations, which were then fed into a naive Bayes classifier. The similarity between thyroid and blood repertoires was quantified using the Morisita-Horn index. TCRdb cleaned the public reads at Q25 with fastp, built clones with MiXCR and kept in-frame beta chains. Identical CDR3 protein sequences are pooled into one entry, listed with their most common genes and DNA. Clone size and V and J calls follow TCRdb, not the original study. In this sample the table shows around 470,000 distinct CDR3 sequences, approximately 14% of which occur a single time. The ten largest clones take up 8% to 10% of the sample.

The full study reports these points: Most expanded thyroid clonotypes with a frequency above 0.001 also appeared in blood, which suggests that blood repertoires may reflect the immune response in the thyroid. In validation, the model predicted ophthalmopathy progression with about 70% sensitivity and approximately 75% specificity; roughly 12 predicted patients were CT-confirmed with GO in a median of approximately 6.5 months. Sample size was not statistically predetermined, and group allocation was not concealed from the investigators. The 13-signature model separated ophthalmopathy from stable hyperthyroidism with 87.88% sensitivity and roughly 84% specificity in cross-validation, and 80%/75% in the test set.

Ophthalmopathy patients had moderately to severely active disease, Clinical Activity Score of at least 3, NOSPECS grade of at least 4, and disease duration under 3 months. Patients were excluded if they had other autoimmune diseases, uncontrolled infections, pregnancy or lactation. Diagnosis was based on clinical symptoms, serum thyroxine, TRAb, thyroid ultrasound and orbital computed tomography. PBMCs were isolated from about 10 ml of fresh peripheral blood by Ficoll-Paque density gradient centrifugation. Trizol reagent was used to extract the total RNA, and its quality was then checked on an Agilent 2100 Bioanalyzer. V loses 5 bases of germline sequence and J loses 1 base, and the interval between the two ends is 9 bases. The germline V gene (reference sequence) yields SEHNR for CDR1 and FQNEAQ for CDR2. Reading from cysteine to phenylalanine, the CDR3 counts 15 amino acids. Only the CDR3 portion is preserved as DNA: 45 bases, with reading frame beginning at the first base.

Source material: blood. The receptor was isolated from a woman aged 25 to 39 with Graves' ophthalmopathy. Donor details come from another sample of the same person, matched by shared clones. The V gene is TRBV7-9 and the J gene is TRBJ1-6, with an unclear D gene assignment. The CDR3 is CASSPAGSYNSPLHF. The sequenced DNA: TGTGCCAGCAGCCCGGCCGGGTCCTATAATTCACCCCTCCACTTT. The reference TRBV7-9 and TRBJ1-6 proteins fill in what lies around the CDR3, so the full variable domain reads DTGVSQNPRHKITKRGQNVTFRCDPISEHNRLYWYRQTLGQGPEFLTYFQNEAQLEKSRLLSDRFSAERPKGSFSTLEIQRTEQGDSAMYLCASSPAGSYNSPLHFGNGTRLTVT.